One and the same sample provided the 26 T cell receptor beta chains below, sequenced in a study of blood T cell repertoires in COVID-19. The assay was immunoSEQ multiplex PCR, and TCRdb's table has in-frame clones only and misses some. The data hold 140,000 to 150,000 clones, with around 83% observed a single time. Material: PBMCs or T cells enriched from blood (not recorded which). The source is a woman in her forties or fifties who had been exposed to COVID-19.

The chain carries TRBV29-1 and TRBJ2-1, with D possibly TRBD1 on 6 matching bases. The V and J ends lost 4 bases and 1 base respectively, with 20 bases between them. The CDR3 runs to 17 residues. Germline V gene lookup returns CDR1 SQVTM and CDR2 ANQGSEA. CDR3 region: CSVGGRGLQRSYNEQFF. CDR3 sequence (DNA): TGCAGCGTTGGAGGCAGGGGCCTTCAGAGGTCCTACAATGAGCAGTTCTTC.

This CDR3 reads CASSPGQGFNQPQHF. CDR3 sequence (DNA): TGTGCCAGTAGTCCGGGACAGGGATTTAATCAGCCCCAGCATTTT. The chain couples TRBV19 to TRBJ1-5, with 9 positions matching TRBD1. Germline CDR1 and CDR2: LNHDA and SQIVND (reference sequence). The CDR3 has 15 amino acids. Trimming took 5 bases from V and 4 from J; bases not matched to a gene: 6. The full variable domain, its missing parts supplied by reference TRBV19 and TRBJ1-5, is DGGITQSPKYLFRKEGQNVTLSCEQNLNHDAMYWYRQDPGQGLRLIYYSQIVNDFQKGDIAEGYSVSREKKESFPLTVTSAQKNPTAFYLCASSPGQGFNQPQHFGDGTRLSIL.

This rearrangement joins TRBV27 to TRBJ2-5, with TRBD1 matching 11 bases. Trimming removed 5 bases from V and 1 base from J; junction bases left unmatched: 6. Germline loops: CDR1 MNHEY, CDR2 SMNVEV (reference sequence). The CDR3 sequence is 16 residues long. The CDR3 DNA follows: TGTGCCAGCAGTGGGACGGGGACAGGGGGCCAAGAGACCCAGTACTTC. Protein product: CASSGTGTGGQETQYF.

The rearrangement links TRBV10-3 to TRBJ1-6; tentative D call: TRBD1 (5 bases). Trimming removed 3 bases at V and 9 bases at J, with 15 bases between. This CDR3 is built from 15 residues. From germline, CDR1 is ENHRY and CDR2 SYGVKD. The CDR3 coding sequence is TGTGCCATCAGTGATGACGGGGGGGGTCTTTCACCCCTCCACTTT. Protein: CAISDDGGGLSPLHF.

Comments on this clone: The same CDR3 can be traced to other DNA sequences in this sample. CDR3 in amino acids: CASSSGSEAFF. The DNA for the CDR3 is TGTGCCAGCAGCTCCGGGTCTGAAGCTTTCTTT. The rearrangement links TRBV12-3 or TRBV12-4 to TRBJ1-1; D not resolved. The CDR3 is 11 residues long. Trimming left V 6 bases short and J 6 bases short, with 8 bases between.

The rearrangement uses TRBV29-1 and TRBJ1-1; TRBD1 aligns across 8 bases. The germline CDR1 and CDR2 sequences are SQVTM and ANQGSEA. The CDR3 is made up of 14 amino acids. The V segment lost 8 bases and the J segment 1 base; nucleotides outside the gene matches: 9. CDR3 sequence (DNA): TGCAGCTCAATATTGACAGGGGCGAACACTGAAGCTTTCTTT. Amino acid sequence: CSSILTGANTEAFF.

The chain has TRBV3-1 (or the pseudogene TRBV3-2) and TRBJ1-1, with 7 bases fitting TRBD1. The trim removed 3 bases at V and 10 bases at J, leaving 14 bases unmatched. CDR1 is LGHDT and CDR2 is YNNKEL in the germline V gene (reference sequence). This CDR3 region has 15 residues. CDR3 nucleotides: TGTGCCAGCAGCCAGCCGGTAGGGGGCAGGGCTGTAGCTTTCTTT. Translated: CASSQPVGGRAVAFF.

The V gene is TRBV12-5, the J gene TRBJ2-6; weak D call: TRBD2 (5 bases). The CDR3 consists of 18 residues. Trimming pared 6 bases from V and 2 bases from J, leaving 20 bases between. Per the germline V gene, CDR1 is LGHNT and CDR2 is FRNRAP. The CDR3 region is CASGLRGQIPTGANVLTF. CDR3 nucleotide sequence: TGTGCTAGTGGCCTAAGAGGGCAAATCCCGACTGGGGCCAACGTCCTGACTTTC. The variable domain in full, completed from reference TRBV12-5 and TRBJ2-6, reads DARVTQTPRHKVTEMGQEVTMRCQPILGHNTVFWYRQTMMQGLELLAYFRNRAPLDDSGMPKDRFSAEMPDATLATLKIQPSEPRDSAVYFCASGLRGQIPTGANVLTFGAGSRLTVL.

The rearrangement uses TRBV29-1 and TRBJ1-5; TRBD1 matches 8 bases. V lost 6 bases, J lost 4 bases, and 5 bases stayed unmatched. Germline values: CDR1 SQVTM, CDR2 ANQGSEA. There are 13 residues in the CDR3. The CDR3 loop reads CSVQGVGNQPQHF. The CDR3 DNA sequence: TGCAGCGTACAGGGGGTAGGGAATCAGCCCCAGCATTTT.

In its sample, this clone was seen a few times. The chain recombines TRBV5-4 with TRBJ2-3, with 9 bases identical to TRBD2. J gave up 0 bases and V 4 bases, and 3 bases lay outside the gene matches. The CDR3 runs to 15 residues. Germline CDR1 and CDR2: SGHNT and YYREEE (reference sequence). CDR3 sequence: CASSRSGGSTDTQYF. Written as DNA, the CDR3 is TGTGCCAGCAGCCGTAGCGGGGGTAGCACAGATACGCAGTATTTT.

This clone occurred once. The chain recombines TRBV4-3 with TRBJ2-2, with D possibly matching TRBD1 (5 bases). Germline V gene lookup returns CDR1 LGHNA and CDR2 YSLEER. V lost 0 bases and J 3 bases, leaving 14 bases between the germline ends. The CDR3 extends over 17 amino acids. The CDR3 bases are TGCGCCAGCAGCCAAGATCATCTGGGGCTCGACACCGGGGAGCTGTTTTTT. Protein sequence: CASSQDHLGLDTGELFF.

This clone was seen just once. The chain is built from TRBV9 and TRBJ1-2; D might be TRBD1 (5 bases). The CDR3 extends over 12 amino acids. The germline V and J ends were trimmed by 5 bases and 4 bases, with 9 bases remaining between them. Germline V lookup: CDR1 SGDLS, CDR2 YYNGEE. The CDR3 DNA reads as TGTGCCAGCAGAGACAGTTTCTATGGCTACACCTTC. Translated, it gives CASRDSFYGYTF. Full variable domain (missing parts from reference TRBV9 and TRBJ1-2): DSGVTQTPKHLITATGQRVTLRCSPRSGDLSVYWYQQSLDQGLQFLIQYYNGEERAKGNILERFSAQQFPDLHSELNLSSLELGDSALYFCASRDSFYGYTFGSGTRLTVV.

The CDR3 loop reads CASSQVGLTGTNYGYTF. CDR3 in DNA: TGTGCCAGCAGCCAAGTCGGGTTGACAGGGACTAACTATGGCTACACCTTC. This rearrangement joins TRBV3-1 (or the pseudogene TRBV3-2) to TRBJ1-2; 7 bases are shared with TRBD1. Germline V gene data show CDR1 as LGHDT and CDR2 as YNNKEL (reference sequence). This CDR3 has 17 amino acids. The J segment lost 0 bases and the V segment lost 1 base, leaving 8 bases of the junction unmatched.

The CDR3: CATSTGDYEQYF. CDR3 nucleotides: TGTGCCACCAGCACAGGGGATTACGAGCAGTACTTC. V is TRBV15 and J is TRBJ2-7; possibly TRBD1 for D (6 bases). The CDR3 runs to 12 residues. V was cut by 4 bases and J by 4 bases, with 8 bases left in between. Germline CDR1 reads LNHNV; CDR2 reads YYDKDF (reference sequence).

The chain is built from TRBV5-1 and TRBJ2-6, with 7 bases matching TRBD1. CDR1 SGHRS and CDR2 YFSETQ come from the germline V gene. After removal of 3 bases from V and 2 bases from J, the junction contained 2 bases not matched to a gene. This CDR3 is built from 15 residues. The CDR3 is CASSSGTAGANVLTF. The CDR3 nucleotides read TGCGCCAGCAGCTCCGGGACAGCTGGGGCCAACGTCCTGACTTTC. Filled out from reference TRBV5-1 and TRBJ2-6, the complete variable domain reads KAGVTQTPRYLIKTRGQQVTLSCSPISGHRSVSWYQQTPGQGLQFLFEYFSETQRNKGNFPGRFSGRQFSNSRSEMNVSTLELGDSALYLCASSSGTAGANVLTFGAGSRLTVL.

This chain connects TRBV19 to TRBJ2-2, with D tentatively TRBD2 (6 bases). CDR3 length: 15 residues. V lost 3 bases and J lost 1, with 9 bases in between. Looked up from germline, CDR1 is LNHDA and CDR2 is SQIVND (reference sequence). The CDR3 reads CASSIRLGNTGELFF. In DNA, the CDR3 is TGTGCCAGTAGTATCCGACTAGGGAACACCGGGGAGCTGTTTTTT.

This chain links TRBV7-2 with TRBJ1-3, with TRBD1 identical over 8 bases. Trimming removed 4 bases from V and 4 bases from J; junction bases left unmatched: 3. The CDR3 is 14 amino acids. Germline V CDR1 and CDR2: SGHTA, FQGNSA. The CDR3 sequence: CASSSDRAGNTIYF. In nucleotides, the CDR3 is TGTGCCAGCAGCTCGGACAGGGCCGGAAACACCATATATTTT. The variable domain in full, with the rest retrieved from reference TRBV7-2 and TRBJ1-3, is GAGVSQSPSNKVTEKGKDVELRCDPISGHTALYWYRQSLGQGLEFLIYFQGNSAPDKSGLPSDRFSAERTGGSVSTLTIQRTQQEDSAVYLCASSSDRAGNTIYFGEGSWLTVV.

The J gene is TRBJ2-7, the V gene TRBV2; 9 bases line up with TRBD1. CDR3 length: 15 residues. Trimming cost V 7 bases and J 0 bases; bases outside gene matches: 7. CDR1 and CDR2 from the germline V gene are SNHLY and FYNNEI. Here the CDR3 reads CASNLDRGSSYEQYF. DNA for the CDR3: TGTGCCAGCAATCTTGACAGGGGGAGCTCCTACGAGCAGTACTTC.

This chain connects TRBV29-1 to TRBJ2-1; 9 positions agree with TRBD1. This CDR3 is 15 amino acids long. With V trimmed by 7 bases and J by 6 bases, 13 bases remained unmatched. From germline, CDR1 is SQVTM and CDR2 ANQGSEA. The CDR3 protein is CSAESAGQGVNEQFF. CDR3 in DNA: TGCAGCGCCGAAAGTGCGGGACAGGGTGTCAATGAGCAGTTCTTC.

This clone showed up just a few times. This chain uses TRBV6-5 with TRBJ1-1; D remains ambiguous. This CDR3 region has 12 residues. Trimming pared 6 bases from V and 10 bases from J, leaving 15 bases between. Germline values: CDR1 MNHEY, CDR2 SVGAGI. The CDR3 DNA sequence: TGTGCCAGCAGGTCTCCCGGGGTCGGAGCTTTCTTT. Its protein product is CASRSPGVGAFF.

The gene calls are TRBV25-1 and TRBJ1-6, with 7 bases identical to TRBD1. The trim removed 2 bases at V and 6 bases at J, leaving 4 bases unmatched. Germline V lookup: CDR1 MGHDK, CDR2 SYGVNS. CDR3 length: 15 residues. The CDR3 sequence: CASSEGTVANSPLHF. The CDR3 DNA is TGTGCCAGCAGTGAAGGGACAGTCGCTAATTCACCCCTCCACTTT.

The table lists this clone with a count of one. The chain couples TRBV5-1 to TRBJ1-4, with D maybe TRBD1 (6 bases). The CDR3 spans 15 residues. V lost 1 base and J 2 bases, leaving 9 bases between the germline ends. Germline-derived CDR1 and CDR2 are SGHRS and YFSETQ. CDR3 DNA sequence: TGCGCCAGCAGCTTGTTGGGGGCTACTAATGAAAAACTGTTTTTT. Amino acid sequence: CASSLLGATNEKLFF.

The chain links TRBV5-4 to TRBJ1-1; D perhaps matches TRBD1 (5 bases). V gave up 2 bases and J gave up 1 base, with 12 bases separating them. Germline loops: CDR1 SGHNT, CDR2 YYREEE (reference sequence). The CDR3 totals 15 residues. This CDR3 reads CASSLVGVENTEAFF. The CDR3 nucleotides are TGTGCCAGCAGCTTAGTAGGGGTGGAGAACACTGAAGCTTTCTTT.

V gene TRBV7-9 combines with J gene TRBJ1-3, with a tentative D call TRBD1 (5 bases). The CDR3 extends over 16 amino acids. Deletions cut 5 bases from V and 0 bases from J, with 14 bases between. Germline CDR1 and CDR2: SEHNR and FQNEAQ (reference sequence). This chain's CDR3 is CASSISGPRSGNTIYF. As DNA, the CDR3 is TGTGCCAGCAGCATTTCAGGGCCCCGCTCTGGAAACACCATATATTTT.

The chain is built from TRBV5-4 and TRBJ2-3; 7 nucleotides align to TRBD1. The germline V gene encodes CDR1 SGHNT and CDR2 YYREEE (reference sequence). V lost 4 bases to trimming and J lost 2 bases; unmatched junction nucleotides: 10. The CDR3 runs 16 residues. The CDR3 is CASSSPGTAFTDTQYF. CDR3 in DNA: TGTGCCAGCAGCAGCCCCGGGACAGCTTTCACAGATACGCAGTATTTT.

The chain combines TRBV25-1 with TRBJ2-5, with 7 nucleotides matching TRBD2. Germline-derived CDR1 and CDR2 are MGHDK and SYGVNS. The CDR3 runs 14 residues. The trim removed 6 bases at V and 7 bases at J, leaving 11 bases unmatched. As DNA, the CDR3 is TGTGCCAGCAGACCCGTGGGCGGGAGCCCGACCCAGTACTTC. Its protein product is CASRPVGGSPTQYF.